The 18 T cell receptor beta chains given below trace back to one sample, sequenced in a study of CD8 T cells in ankylosing spondylitis. No antigen is known for these receptors. Notes on the study in general: Blood from ankylosing spondylitis patients appeared to carry a characteristic roughly eight-variant TCR beta motif.

TCRdb ran MiXCR on the 5' RACE reads and lists one entry per CDR3 protein. The sample carries roughly 220,000 distinct CDR3 sequences, approximately 16% recorded once. Sequencing used blood, either unsorted or a sorted T cell fraction (not recorded which). These receptors were collected from a male donor with ankylosing spondylitis.

The CDR3 DNA reads as TGTGCCAGCAGTATCGGGGGGCAGGGGGACCTTCAAGAGACCCAGTACTTC. Translation: CASSIGGQGDLQETQYF. This sequence joins TRBV7-9 and TRBJ2-5; TRBD1 or TRBD2 may be the D gene (7 bases each). CDR1 and CDR2 (germline): SEHNR, FQNEAQ (reference sequence). Trimming removed 6 bases from V and 2 bases from J, with 22 bases in between. The CDR3 consists of 17 residues.

This clonotype was counted a few times. The J gene is TRBJ2-7, the V gene TRBV20-1; a weak D match, TRBD1 (6 bases). Per germline, CDR1 DFQATT and CDR2 SNEGSKA (reference sequence). V dropped 6 bases and J dropped 3 bases, with 15 bases sitting between them. The CDR3 runs to 13 residues. The CDR3 sequence: CSALDSLSYEQYF. The CDR3 DNA sequence: TGCAGTGCACTGGACAGTTTAAGCTACGAGCAGTACTTC.

The table lists this clonotype with a few counts. The chain uses TRBV7-9 and TRBJ1-6; possible D gene TRBD1, 5 bases. This CDR3 has 15 amino acids. V shed 3 bases and J shed 5 bases, with 11 bases lying between them. Germline V gives CDR1 SEHNR, CDR2 FQNEAQ (reference sequence). CDR3 nucleotide sequence: TGTGCCAGCAGCTTTCGGGGGGATAATAATTCACCCCTCCACTTT. This codes for CASSFRGDNNSPLHF.

The table lists this clonotype with a few counts. The chain carries TRBV11-1 and TRBJ2-1; D unclear. Germline CDR1 reads SGHAT; CDR2 reads FQDESV (reference sequence). V lost 2 bases to trimming and J lost 1 base, with 6 bases between them. CDR3 length: 14 amino acids. The CDR3 nucleotides read TGTGCCAGCAGCTTAAGAGATTCCTACAATGAGCAGTTCTTC. Protein product: CASSLRDSYNEQFF. Full variable domain (remainder filled in from reference TRBV11-1 and TRBJ2-1): EAEVAQSPRYKITEKSQAVAFWCDPISGHATLYWYRQILGQGPELLVQFQDESVVDDSQLPKDRFSAERLKGVDSTLKIQPAELGDSAMYLCASSLRDSYNEQFFGPGTRLTVL.

This clonotype has only a few counts. V gene TRBV7-9 combines with J gene TRBJ2-3; D may match TRBD1 or TRBD2 (5 bases each). The CDR3 sequence is 14 residues long. V gave up 4 bases and J gave up 9 bases, with 17 bases separating them. Germline values: CDR1 SEHNR, CDR2 FQNEAQ (reference sequence). The CDR3 region has the DNA TGTGCCAGCAGCTCCTCCGGGGCCCCCGAGACGCAGTATTTT. Translating it yields CASSSSGAPETQYF.

The chain carries TRBV7-8 and TRBJ2-6, with TRBD1 as a possible D gene (5 bases). Germline V CDR1 and CDR2: SGHVS, FQNEAQ. V was cut by 1 base and J by 2 bases, with 15 bases left in between. The CDR3 sequence is 18 residues long. The CDR3 DNA follows: TGTGCCAGCAGCTTAGGGCAGGGAAGTATCGCTGGGGCCAACGTCCTGACTTTC. This codes for CASSLGQGSIAGANVLTF. Full variable domain (remainder filled in from reference TRBV7-8 and TRBJ2-6): GAGVSQSPRYKVAKRGQDVALRCDPISGHVSLFWYQQALGQGPEFLTYFQNEAQLDKSGLPSDRFFAERPEGSVSTLKIQRTQQEDSAVYLCASSLGQGSIAGANVLTFGAGSRLTVL.

This clonotype was picked up a small number of times. The chain uses TRBV12-3 or TRBV12-4 and TRBJ1-1, with 7 bases fitting TRBD1. The CDR3 runs 16 residues. V shed 3 bases, J shed 1 base, and the junction held 8 bases outside the gene matches. CDR3 loop: CASSFPPTGQNTEAFF. CDR3 nucleotide sequence: TGTGCCAGCAGTTTTCCCCCGACAGGGCAGAACACTGAAGCTTTCTTT.

The V gene is TRBV3-1, the J gene TRBJ2-5, with 10 bases matching TRBD2. Germline V gene sequence: CDR1 LGHDT, CDR2 YNNKEL (reference sequence). The junction had 10 bases not matched to a gene; V was cut back by 4 bases and J by 5 bases. The CDR3 runs 16 residues. The CDR3 protein is CASSLGLADLGETQYF. The CDR3 nucleotides are TGTGCCAGCAGCCTCGGACTAGCGGATCTCGGGGAGACCCAGTACTTC.

V gene TRBV4-1 combines with J gene TRBJ2-7; no definite D call. Germline lookup yields CDR1 MGHRA and CDR2 YSYEKL. V was shortened by 3 bases and J by 4 bases, with 10 bases between the two germline ends. The CDR3 is 13 residues long. This chain's CDR3 is CASSHQTFYEQYF. DNA for the CDR3: TGCGCCAGCAGCCACCAGACATTTTACGAGCAGTACTTC.

The rearrangement uses TRBV9 and TRBJ2-7, with 9 bases fitting TRBD2. Per germline, CDR1 SGDLS and CDR2 YYNGEE. The CDR3 totals 15 residues. The junction had 11 bases not matched to a gene; V was cut back by 3 bases and J by 7 bases. The CDR3, as DNA: TGTGCCAGCAGCGCTGGGACTAGCTTTTGGTATGAGCAGTACTTC. Translation gives CASSAGTSFWYEQYF.

The J gene is TRBJ2-1, the V gene TRBV5-1, with a tentative D call TRBD2 (6 bases). Germline CDR1 SGHRS, CDR2 YFSETQ. The V end lost 0 bases, the J end lost 10 bases, and 11 bases lay between the germline ends. This CDR3 is built from 13 residues. The CDR3 coding sequence is TGCGCCAGCAGCTTGGGGGACTGGGGGGAGCAGTTCTTC. Encoded protein: CASSLGDWGEQFF.

Here the CDR3 reads CASSQTRLALNTQYF. In DNA form, the CDR3 reads TGCGCCAGCAGCCAAACACGACTAGCGTTGAATACGCAGTATTTT. The chain employs TRBV4-1 and TRBJ2-3, with 8 bases aligning to TRBD2. J gave up 7 bases and V 2 bases, and 8 bases lay outside the gene matches. Germline V CDR1 and CDR2: MGHRA, YSYEKL. This CDR3 region has 15 residues.

This clonotype occurred many times. J is TRBJ2-7 and V is TRBV4-3, with 8 positions matching TRBD1. Germline loops: CDR1 LGHNA, CDR2 YSLEER. Trimming at V came to 1 base and at J to 3 bases, leaving 5 bases not matched to a gene. The CDR3 totals 15 residues. In nucleotides, the CDR3 is TGCGCCAGCAGCCAAGGGACAGGGACTTACTACGAGCAGTACTTC. This codes for CASSQGTGTYYEQYF.

The rearrangement uses TRBV4-1 and TRBJ2-5; 7 bases map to TRBD1. Germline V gives CDR1 MGHRA, CDR2 YSYEKL. The CDR3 covers 16 residues. Unmatched junction bases numbered 6, after V lost 2 bases and J lost 0 bases. CDR3 sequence: CASSQQGDTYQETQYF. The CDR3, as DNA: TGCGCCAGCAGCCAACAGGGGGATACCTACCAAGAGACCCAGTACTTC.

This clonotype was detected a few times. The chain has TRBV27 and TRBJ2-7; the D is unclear. V gave up 4 bases and J gave up 4 bases, with 14 bases separating them. The germline V gene has CDR1 MNHEY and CDR2 SMNVEV (reference sequence). This CDR3 region has 14 residues. CDR3 sequence reads: CASSSRLKGYEQYF. CDR3 sequence (DNA): TGTGCCAGCAGTTCCAGATTGAAGGGTTACGAGCAGTACTTC.

This clonotype occurred a few times. The V call is TRBV5-5, the J call TRBJ1-5; D is perhaps TRBD1 (5 bases). V was cut by 0 bases and J by 3 bases, with 10 bases left in between. The V gene's germline CDR1 is SGHKS and CDR2 YYEKEE (reference sequence). The CDR3 is 15 amino acids. The CDR3 sequence: CASSLGTRNNQPQHF. The CDR3 DNA follows: TGTGCCAGCAGCTTGGGGACAAGGAACAATCAGCCCCAGCATTTT.

The rearrangement uses TRBV5-4 and TRBJ2-3; D remains ambiguous. Germline V gives CDR1 SGHNT, CDR2 YYREEE (reference sequence). This CDR3 contains 16 residues. The V and J ends lost 0 bases and 5 bases respectively, with 16 bases between them. In DNA, the CDR3 is TGTGCCAGCAGCTTGGCCGAAGTTACCGAAGGAGATACGCAGTATTTT. The encoded protein is CASSLAEVTEGDTQYF. Full variable domain (rest looked up from reference TRBV5-4 and TRBJ2-3): ETGVTQSPTHLIKTRGQQVTLRCSSQSGHNTVSWYQQALGQGPQFIFQYYREEENGRGNFPPRFSGLQFPNYSSELNVNALELDDSALYLCASSLAEVTEGDTQYFGPGTRLTVL.

This clonotype was counted ten times or more. CDR3 residues: CASKGLDEQYF. CDR3 sequence (DNA): TGTGCCAGCAAAGGACTCGACGAGCAGTACTTC. The gene calls are TRBV27 and TRBJ2-7, with a weak D call TRBD2 (5 bases). This CDR3 has 11 amino acids. The V end was cut by 7 bases, the J end by 5 bases, with 9 bases between. Germline CDR1 MNHEY, CDR2 SMNVEV (reference sequence).